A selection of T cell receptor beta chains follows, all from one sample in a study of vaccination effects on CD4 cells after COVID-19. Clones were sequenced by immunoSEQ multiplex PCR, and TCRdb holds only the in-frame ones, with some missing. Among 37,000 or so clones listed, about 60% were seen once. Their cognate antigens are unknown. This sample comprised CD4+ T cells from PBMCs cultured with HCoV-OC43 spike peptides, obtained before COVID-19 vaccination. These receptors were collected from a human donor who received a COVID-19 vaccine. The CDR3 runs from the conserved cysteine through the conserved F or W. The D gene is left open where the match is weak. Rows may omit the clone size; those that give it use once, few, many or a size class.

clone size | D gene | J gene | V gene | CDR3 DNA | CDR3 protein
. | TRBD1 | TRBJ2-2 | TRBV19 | TGTGCCAGTAACAGAGGAACAGGGGGCGCGTACACCGGGGAGCTGTTTTTT | CASNRGTGGAYTGELFF
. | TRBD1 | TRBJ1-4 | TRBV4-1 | TGCGCCAGCAGCCAAGATCGGGGCAGGGGGCTAGTTGCAACTAATGAAAAACTGTTTTTT | CASSQDRGRGLVATNEKLFF
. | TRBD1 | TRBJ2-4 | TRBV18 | TGTGCCAGCTCACCACGACAGGGTCTAGCCAAAAACATTCAGTACTTC | CASSPRQGLAKNIQYF
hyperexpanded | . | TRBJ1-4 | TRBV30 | TGTGCCTACACTGAACGAATTAATGAAAAACTGTTTTTT | CAYTERINEKLFF
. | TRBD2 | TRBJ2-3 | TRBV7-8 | TGTGCCAGCAGCGCACCGGGACTAGCGGGGGGGCTGACAGATACGCAGTATTTT | CASSAPGLAGGLTDTQYF
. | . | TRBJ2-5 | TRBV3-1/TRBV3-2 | TGTGCCAGCAGCTCGCTTTCTAGCAGTGCAGAGACCCAGTACTTC | CASSSLSSSAETQYF
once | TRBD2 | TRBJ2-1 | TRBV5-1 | TGCGCCAGCAGCGGCTCTAGCGGGGGGAGCTCCTACAATGAGCAGTTCTTC | CASSGSSGGSSYNEQFF
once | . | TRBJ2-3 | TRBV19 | TGTGCCAGTTCAGCAGGGATGGCATCGGGCCTTCCCACAGATACGCAGTATTTT | CASSAGMASGLPTDTQYF
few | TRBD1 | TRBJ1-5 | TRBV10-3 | TGTGCCATCAGTGGACAGGGGACTAATCAGCCCCAGCATTTT | CAISGQGTNQPQHF
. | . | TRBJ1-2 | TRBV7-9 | TGTGCCAGCAGCTTAGGGTCCGAGGGACATGGCTACACCTTC | CASSLGSEGHGYTF
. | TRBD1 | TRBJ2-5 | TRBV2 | TGTGCCAGCAGGTCACTTGGACAGGGGAAAGAGACCCAGTACTTC | CASRSLGQGKETQYF